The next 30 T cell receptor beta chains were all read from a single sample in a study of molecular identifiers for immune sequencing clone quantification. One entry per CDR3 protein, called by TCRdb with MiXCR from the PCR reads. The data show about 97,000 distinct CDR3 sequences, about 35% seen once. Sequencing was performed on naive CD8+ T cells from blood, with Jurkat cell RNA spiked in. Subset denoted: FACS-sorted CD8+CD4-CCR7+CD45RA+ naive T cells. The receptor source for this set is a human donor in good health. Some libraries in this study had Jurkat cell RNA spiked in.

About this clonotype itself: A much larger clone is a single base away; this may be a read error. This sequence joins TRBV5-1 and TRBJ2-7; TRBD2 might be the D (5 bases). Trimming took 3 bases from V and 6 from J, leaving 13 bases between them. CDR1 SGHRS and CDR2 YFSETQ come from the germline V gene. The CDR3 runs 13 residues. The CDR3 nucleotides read TGCGCCAGCAGCTCGGATCGGAGGCCCGAGCAGTACTTC. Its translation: CASSSDRRPEQYF. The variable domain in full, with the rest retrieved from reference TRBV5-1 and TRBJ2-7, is KAGVTQTPRYLIKTRGQQVTLSCSPISGHRSVSWYQQTPGQGLQFLFEYFSETQRNKGNFPGRFSGRQFSNSRSEMNVSTLELGDSALYLCASSSDRRPEQYFGPGTRLTVT.

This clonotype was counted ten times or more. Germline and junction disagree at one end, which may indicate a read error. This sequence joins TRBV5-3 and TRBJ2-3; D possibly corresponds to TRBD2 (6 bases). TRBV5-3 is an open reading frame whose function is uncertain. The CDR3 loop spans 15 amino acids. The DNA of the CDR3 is TGTGCCAGCAGCTTGGGACTTCTTAGATCAGATACGCAGTATTTT. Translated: CASSLGLLRSDTQYF.

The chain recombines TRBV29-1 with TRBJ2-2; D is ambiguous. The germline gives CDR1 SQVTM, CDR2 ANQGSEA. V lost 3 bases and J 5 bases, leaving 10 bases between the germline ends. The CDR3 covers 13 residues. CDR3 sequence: CSVDFTVTGELFF. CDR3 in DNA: TGCAGCGTTGATTTCACTGTGACCGGGGAGCTGTTTTTT.

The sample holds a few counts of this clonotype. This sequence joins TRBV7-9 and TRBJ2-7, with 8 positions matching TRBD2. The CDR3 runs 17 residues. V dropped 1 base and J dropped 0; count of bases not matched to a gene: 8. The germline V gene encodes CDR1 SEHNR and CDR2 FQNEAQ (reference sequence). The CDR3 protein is CASSLVNSGTLSYEQYF. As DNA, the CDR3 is TGTGCCAGCAGCTTAGTAAATAGCGGGACCCTCTCCTACGAGCAGTACTTC.

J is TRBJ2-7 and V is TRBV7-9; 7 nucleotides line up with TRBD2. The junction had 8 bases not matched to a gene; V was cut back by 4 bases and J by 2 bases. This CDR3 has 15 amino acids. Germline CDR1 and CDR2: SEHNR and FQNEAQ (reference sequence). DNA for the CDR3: TGTGCCAGCAGCTCCCTGGGCGGGGGAGCCTACGAGCAGTACTTC. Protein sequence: CASSSLGGGAYEQYF.

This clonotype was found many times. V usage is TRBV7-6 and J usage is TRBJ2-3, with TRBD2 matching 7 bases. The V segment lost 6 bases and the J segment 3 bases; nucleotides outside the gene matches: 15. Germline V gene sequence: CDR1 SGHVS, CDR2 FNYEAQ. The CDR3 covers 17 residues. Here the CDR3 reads CASSSRSPSGVTDTQYF. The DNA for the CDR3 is TGTGCCAGCAGTTCCCGGTCCCCTAGCGGAGTAACAGATACGCAGTATTTT.

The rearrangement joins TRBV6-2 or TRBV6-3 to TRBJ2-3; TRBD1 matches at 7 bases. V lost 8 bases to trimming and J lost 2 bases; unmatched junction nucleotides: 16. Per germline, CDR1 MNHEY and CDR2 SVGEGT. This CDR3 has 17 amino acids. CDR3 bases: TGTGCCAGCGTTTCTTTTTTCGGGACAGAGAACACAGATACGCAGTATTTT. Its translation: CASVSFFGTENTDTQYF.

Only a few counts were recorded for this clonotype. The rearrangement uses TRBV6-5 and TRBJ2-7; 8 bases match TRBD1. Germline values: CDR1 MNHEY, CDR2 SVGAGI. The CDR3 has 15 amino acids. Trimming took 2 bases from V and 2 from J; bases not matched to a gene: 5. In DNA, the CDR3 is TGTGCCAGCAGTTACGGGGGACAGGACACCTACGAGCAGTACTTC. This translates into CASSYGGQDTYEQYF.

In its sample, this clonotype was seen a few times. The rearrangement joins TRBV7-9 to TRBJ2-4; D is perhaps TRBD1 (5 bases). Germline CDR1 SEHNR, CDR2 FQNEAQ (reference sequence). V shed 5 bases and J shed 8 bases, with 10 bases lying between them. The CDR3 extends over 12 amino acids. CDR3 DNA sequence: TGTGCCAGCAGCCTCAGGGTGGACATTCAGTACTTC. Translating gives CASSLRVDIQYF. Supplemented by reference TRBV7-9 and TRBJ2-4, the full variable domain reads DTGVSQNPRHKITKRGQNVTFRCDPISEHNRLYWYRQTLGQGPEFLTYFQNEAQLEKSRLLSDRFSAERPKGSFSTLEIQRTEQGDSAMYLCASSLRVDIQYFGAGTRLSVL.

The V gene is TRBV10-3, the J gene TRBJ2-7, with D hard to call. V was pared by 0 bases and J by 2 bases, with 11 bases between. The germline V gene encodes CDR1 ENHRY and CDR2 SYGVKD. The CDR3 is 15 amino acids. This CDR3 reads CAISESGLATYEQYF. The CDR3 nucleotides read TGTGCCATCAGTGAGTCGGGGTTAGCAACCTACGAGCAGTACTTC.

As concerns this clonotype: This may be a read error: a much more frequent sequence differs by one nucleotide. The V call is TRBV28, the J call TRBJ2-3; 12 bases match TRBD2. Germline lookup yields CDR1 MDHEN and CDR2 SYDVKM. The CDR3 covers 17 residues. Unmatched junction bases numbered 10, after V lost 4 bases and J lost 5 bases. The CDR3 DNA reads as TGTGCCAGCAGTTCCCCCCCGGGACTAGCGGGCCGAGATACGCAGTATTTT. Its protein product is CASSSPPGLAGRDTQYF.

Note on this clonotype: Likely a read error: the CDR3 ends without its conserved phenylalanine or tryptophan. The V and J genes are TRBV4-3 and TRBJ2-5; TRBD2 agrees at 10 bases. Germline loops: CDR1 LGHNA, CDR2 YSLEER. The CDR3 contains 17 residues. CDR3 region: CASSQKKTSGYQEPQYI. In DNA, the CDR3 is TGCGCCAGCAGCCAAAAAAAGACTAGCGGGTACCAAGAGCCCCAGTACATC.

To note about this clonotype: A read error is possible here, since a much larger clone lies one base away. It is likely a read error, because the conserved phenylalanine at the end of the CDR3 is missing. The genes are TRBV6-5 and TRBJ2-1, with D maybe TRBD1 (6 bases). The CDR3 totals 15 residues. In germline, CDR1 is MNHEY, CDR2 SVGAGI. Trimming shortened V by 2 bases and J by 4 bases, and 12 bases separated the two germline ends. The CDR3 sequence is CASSYQTGSYNEQFL. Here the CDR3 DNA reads TGTGCCAGCAGTTACCAAACAGGGAGTTACAATGAGCAGTTCCTC.

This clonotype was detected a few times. The CDR3 here is CASSKARRSSGANVLTF. The DNA of the CDR3 is TGTGCCAGCAGCAAAGCGCGCCGAAGCTCTGGGGCCAACGTCCTGACTTTC. The rearrangement uses TRBV21-1 and TRBJ2-6. TRBV21-1 is listed as a pseudogene. The CDR3 runs 17 residues.

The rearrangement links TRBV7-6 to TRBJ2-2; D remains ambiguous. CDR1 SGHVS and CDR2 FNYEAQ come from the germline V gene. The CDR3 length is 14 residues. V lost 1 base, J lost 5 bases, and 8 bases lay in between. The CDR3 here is CASSLEGETGELFF. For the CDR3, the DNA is TGTGCCAGCAGCTTAGAGGGTGAGACCGGGGAGCTGTTTTTT.

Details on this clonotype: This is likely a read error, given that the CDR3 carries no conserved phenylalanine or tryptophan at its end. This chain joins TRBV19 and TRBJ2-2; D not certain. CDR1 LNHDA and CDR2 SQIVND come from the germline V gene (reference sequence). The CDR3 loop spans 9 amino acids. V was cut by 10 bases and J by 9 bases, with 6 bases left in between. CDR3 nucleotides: TGTGCCACTCAAAGGGAGCTGTTTTCT. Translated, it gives CATQRELFS.

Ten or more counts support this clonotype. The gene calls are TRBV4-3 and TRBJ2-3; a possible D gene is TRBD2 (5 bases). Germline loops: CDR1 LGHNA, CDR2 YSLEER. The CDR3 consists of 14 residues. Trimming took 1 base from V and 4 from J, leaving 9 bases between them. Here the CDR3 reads CASSQGGPPDTQYF. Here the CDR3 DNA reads TGCGCCAGCAGCCAAGGAGGGCCCCCAGATACGCAGTATTTT.

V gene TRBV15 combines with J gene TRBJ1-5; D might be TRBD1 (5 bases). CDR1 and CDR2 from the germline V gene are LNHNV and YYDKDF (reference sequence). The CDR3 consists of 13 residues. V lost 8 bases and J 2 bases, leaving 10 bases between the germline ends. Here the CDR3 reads CATRGGGNQPQHF. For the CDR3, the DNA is TGTGCCACCCGGGGGGGTGGCAATCAGCCCCAGCATTTT.

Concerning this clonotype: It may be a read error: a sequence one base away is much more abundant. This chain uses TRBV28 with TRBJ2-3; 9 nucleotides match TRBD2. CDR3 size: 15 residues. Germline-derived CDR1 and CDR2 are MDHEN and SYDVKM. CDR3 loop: CVSSRLAVSTDTQYF. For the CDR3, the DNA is TGTGTCAGCAGTCGACTAGCGGTGAGCACAGATACGCAGTATTTT.

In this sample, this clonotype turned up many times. The CDR3 protein is CASSLGGWSNQPQHF. CDR3 sequence (DNA): TGTGCCAGCAGCTTGGGAGGTTGGAGCAATCAGCCCCAGCATTTT. The chain links TRBV28 to TRBJ1-5; D is ambiguous. The V end lost 6 bases, the J end lost 1 base, and 13 bases lay between the germline ends. Germline V gives CDR1 MDHEN, CDR2 SYDVKM. The CDR3 length is 15 residues.

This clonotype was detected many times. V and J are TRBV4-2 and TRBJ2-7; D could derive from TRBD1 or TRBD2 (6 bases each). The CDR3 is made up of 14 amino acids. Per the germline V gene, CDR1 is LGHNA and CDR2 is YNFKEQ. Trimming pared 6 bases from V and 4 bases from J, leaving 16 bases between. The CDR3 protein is CASRLDRRGYEQYF. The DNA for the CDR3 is TGTGCCAGCAGACTAGACAGGAGGGGTTACGAGCAGTACTTC.

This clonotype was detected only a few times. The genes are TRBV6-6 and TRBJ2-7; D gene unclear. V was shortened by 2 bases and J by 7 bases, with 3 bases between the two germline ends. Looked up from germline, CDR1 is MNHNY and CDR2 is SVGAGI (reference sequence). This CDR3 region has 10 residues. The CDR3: CASSYGEQYF. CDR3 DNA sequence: TGTGCCAGCAGTTACGGGGAGCAGTACTTC.

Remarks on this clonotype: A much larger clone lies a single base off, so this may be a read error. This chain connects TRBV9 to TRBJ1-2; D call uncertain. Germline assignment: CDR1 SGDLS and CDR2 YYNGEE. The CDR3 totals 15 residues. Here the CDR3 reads CASSVATGPDYGNTF. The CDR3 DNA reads TGTGCCAGCAGCGTAGCTACTGGGCCTGACTATGGCAACACCTTC. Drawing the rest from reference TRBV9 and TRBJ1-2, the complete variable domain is DSGVTQTPKHLITATGQRVTLRCSPRSGDLSVYWYQQSLDQGLQFLIQYYNGEERAKGNILERFSAQQFPDLHSELNLSSLELGDSALYFCASSVATGPDYGNTFGSGTRLTVV.

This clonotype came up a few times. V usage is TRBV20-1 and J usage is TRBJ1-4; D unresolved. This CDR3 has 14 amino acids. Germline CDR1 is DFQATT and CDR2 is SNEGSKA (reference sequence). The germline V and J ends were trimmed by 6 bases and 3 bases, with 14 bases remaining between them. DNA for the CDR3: TGCAGTGCCAATAAGGAGGATTCTAATGAAAAACTGTTTTTT. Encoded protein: CSANKEDSNEKLFF.

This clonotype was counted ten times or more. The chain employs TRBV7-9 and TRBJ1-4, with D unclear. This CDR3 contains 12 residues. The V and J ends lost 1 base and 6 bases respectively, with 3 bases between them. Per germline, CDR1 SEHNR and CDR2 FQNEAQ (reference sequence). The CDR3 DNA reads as TGTGCCAGCAGCTTAGTCGATGAAAAACTGTTTTTT. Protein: CASSLVDEKLFF.

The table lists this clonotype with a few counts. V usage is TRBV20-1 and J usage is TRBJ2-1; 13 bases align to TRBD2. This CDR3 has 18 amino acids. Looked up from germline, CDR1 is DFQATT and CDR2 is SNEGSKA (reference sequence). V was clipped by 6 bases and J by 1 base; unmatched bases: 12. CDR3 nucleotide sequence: TGCAGTGCGAAGCTTGGGACTAGCGGGAAGGGGTCCTACAATGAGCAGTTCTTC. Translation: CSAKLGTSGKGSYNEQFF.

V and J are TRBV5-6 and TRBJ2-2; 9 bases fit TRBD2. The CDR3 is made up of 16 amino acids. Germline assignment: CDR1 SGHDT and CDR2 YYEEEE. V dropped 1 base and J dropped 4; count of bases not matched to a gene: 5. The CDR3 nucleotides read TGTGCCAGCAGCTTGATGGGACTAGCTTCCACCGGGGAGCTGTTTTTT. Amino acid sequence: CASSLMGLASTGELFF.

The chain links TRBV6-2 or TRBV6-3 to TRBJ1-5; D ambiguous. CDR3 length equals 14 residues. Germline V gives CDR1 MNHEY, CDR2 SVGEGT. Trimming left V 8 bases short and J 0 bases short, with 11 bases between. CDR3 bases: TGTGCCAGCTACGTCCCGTATAGCAATCAGCCCCAGCATTTT. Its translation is CASYVPYSNQPQHF.

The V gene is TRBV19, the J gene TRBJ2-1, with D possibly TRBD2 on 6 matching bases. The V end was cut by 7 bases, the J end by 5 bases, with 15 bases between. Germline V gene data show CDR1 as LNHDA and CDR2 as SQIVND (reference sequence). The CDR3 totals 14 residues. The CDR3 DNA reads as TGTGCCAGTAAGCGGCTAGCGACCGACAATGAGCAGTTCTTC. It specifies CASKRLATDNEQFF.

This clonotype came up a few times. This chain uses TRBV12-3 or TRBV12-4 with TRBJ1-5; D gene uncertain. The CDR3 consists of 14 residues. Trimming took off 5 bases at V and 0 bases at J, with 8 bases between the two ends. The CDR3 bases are TGTGCCAGCAGTCCATCAGGTAGCAATCAGCCCCAGCATTTT. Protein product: CASSPSGSNQPQHF.